Listed here are 5 T cell receptor beta chains from one sample, sequenced in a study of spatial heterogeneity in lung cancer. Time point here: sample taken at primary tumor resection. No cell sorting; template was whole RNA from tumor, lung tissue or PBMC. TCRdb fed the 5' RACE reads into MiXCR, producing one record per CDR3 protein. Here the sample spans tens of thousands of distinct CDR3 sequences, roughly 4.5% being singletons. Sequencing used PBMCs, obtained at surgery. The receptors derive from a male donor with early-stage non-small cell lung cancer.

This clonotype was counted between two and nine times. The CDR3 sequence is CASSLIEDGTSPLHF. DNA for the CDR3: TGCGCCAGCAGCTTGATCGAGGACGGGACGTCACCCCTCCACTTT. The chain uses TRBV5-1 and TRBJ1-6, with TRBD1 as a possible D gene (5 bases). The CDR3 is 15 amino acids. Germline CDR1 SGHRS, CDR2 YFSETQ. Trimming took off 1 base at V and 10 bases at J, with 15 bases between the two ends.

This clonotype has at least ten counts. Here the CDR3 reads CASTLGGRGNTGELFF. In DNA, the CDR3 is TGTGCCAGCACCCTAGGGGGCAGGGGTAACACCGGGGAGCTGTTTTTT. The chain is built from TRBV5-4 and TRBJ2-2; 7 bases match TRBD1. The length of the CDR3 is 16 residues. Germline V CDR1 and CDR2: SGHNT, YYREEE (reference sequence). Trimming removed 6 bases from V and 2 bases from J; junction bases left unmatched: 10.

This chain joins TRBV19 and TRBJ1-6, with no clear D. The CDR3 totals 16 residues. The V end was cut by 5 bases, the J end by 0 bases, with 11 bases between. From germline, CDR1 is LNHDA and CDR2 SQIVND (reference sequence). CDR3 sequence: CASSPTQSSYNSPLHF. The CDR3 DNA reads as TGTGCCAGTAGTCCCACTCAGAGCTCCTATAATTCACCCCTCCACTTT.

There are many counts of this clonotype. This chain connects TRBV7-2 to TRBJ2-3, with 11 bases matching TRBD2. Trimming took 5 bases from V and 4 from J; bases not matched to a gene: 5. Germline CDR1 reads SGHTA; CDR2 reads FQGNSA. The CDR3 sequence is 15 residues long. The CDR3 region has the DNA TGTGCCAGCAGCCTAGTAGCGGGGGGGGCAGATACGCAGTATTTT. This translates into CASSLVAGGADTQYF. The whole variable domain, filled in from reference TRBV7-2 and TRBJ2-3, reads GAGVSQSPSNKVTEKGKDVELRCDPISGHTALYWYRQSLGQGLEFLIYFQGNSAPDKSGLPSDRFSAERTGGSVSTLTIQRTQQEDSAVYLCASSLVAGGADTQYFGPGTRLTVL.

This rearrangement joins TRBV28 to TRBJ2-4; 7 nucleotides match TRBD1. Germline assignment: CDR1 MDHEN and CDR2 SYDVKM. The CDR3 runs 12 residues. V lost 2 bases and J lost 15; bases outside the gene matches: 7. CDR3 region: CASSLRDSLMYF. In DNA, the CDR3 is TGTGCCAGCAGTTTAAGGGACAGTTTAATGTACTTC.